This T cell receptor beta chain was identified in a study of T cells in women clearing cervical HPV infection. On this clone itself: The read falls 3 residues short of the CDR3 end, and the missing part is taken from the germline J gene.

The protocol was immunoSEQ multiplex PCR, while the TCRdb copy is restricted to in-frame clones and leaves out a portion. The sample table sets out around 30,000 clones. This CDR3 region has 15 residues. Trimming removed 5 bases from V and 5 bases from J; junction bases left unmatched: 11. Germline lookup yields CDR1 DFQATT and CDR2 SNEGSKA (reference sequence). The sequence was obtained from a woman between 18 and 70 years old with a cervical HPV16 infection that either progressed to CIN3+ or cleared (not recorded which). The sample taken for sequencing was blood buffy coat. The chain uses TRBV20-1 and TRBJ2-5; 10 nucleotides line up with TRBD1. The part of the CDR3 DNA that was read is TGCAGTGCTTATCCGGGACAGGGGTCGGTCGAGACC. Its translation is CSAYPGQGSVET. The entire CDR3 reads CSAYPGQGSVETQYF.